The 28 T cell receptor beta chains below all came from one sample that was sequenced in a study of cytomegalovirus exposure and HLA in healthy donors. 60 Vbeta and 13 Jbeta primers were used in PCR. Measured with immunoSEQ multiplex PCR; TCRdb has only the in-frame clones, and not every one. The sample shows roughly 160,000 clones, roughly 84% of them seen only once. What was sequenced was PBMCs. Receptors originate from a man aged 25 to 40 in good health and CMV-seronegative.

The chain is built from TRBV5-6 and TRBJ2-1, with 11 bases matching TRBD2. With 4 bases clipped from V and 1 base from J, the junction kept 4 bases outside the gene matches. The CDR3 length is 16 residues. Germline V gene lookup returns CDR1 SGHDT and CDR2 YYEEEE. The CDR3, as DNA: TGTGCCAGCAGCCCGGGACTAGCGGAATCCTACAATGAGCAGTTCTTC. Its translation: CASSPGLAESYNEQFF.

The count of this clone is one. This rearrangement joins TRBV14 to TRBJ2-1, with D tentatively TRBD2 (6 bases). This CDR3 has 14 amino acids. Trimming cost V 5 bases and J 2 bases, with 10 bases left between them. Germline assignment: CDR1 SGHDN and CDR2 FVKESK. The CDR3 protein is CASSRLDPYNEQFF. The DNA for the CDR3 is TGTGCCAGCAGCAGACTAGACCCCTACAATGAGCAGTTCTTC.

As for this clone: The junction departs from germline at one end; a sequencing error may be responsible. The V call is TRBV29-1, the J call TRBJ2-7; D gene ambiguous. This CDR3 contains 17 residues. Per the germline V gene, CDR1 is SQVTM and CDR2 is ANQGSEA. This chain's CDR3 is CSVEPLPGGAASYGQYF. The DNA for the CDR3 is TGCAGCGTTGAGCCTTTACCAGGTGGCGCAGCATCCTACGGGCAGTACTTC.

In its sample, this clone was seen a few times. The CDR3 reads CASSLTSGNTDTQYF. The CDR3 DNA follows: TGTGCCAGCAGTTTGACTAGCGGTAACACAGATACGCAGTATTTT. The genes are TRBV7-8 and TRBJ2-3; TRBD2 matches at 9 bases. The germline CDR1 and CDR2 sequences are SGHVS and FQNEAQ. V dropped 6 bases and J dropped 2; count of bases not matched to a gene: 6. The CDR3 runs to 15 residues.

The V gene is TRBV28, the J gene TRBJ2-7, with 13 bases that match TRBD2. After removal of 5 bases from V and 4 bases from J, the junction contained 2 bases not matched to a gene. The CDR3 has 14 residues. The germline V gene encodes CDR1 MDHEN and CDR2 SYDVKM. CDR3 in DNA: TGTGCCAGCAGTCGGGGACTAGCGGGGTACGAGCAGTACTTC. Protein: CASSRGLAGYEQYF.

V and J are TRBV5-1 and TRBJ2-1; 9 bases are shared with TRBD1. The junction had 5 bases not matched to a gene; V was cut back by 0 bases and J by 4 bases. The length of the CDR3 is 16 residues. The germline gives CDR1 SGHRS, CDR2 YFSETQ. The CDR3 nucleotides read TGCGCCAGCAGCTTGGATGGGGACAGGGTATACAATGAGCAGTTCTTC. Translated: CASSLDGDRVYNEQFF.

The chain combines TRBV18 with TRBJ2-3; D uncertain. Per the germline V gene, CDR1 is KGHSH and CDR2 is LQKENI. The CDR3 loop spans 13 amino acids. V lost 2 bases and J lost 3, with 6 bases in between. The CDR3 region is CASSPSMTDTQYF. CDR3 in DNA: TGTGCCAGCTCACCATCTATGACAGATACGCAGTATTTT.

The rearrangement joins TRBV5-1 to TRBJ1-6; D gene uncertain. Germline V gives CDR1 SGHRS, CDR2 YFSETQ. The CDR3 contains 14 residues. Between the trimmed V and J ends, which lost 0 bases and 3 bases, there was a span of 4 bases. CDR3 loop: CASSLDSYNSPLHF. The DNA for the CDR3 is TGCGCCAGCAGCTTGGACAGCTATAATTCACCCCTCCACTTT.

This chain connects TRBV28 to TRBJ1-6; D is possibly TRBD1 (5 bases). This CDR3 is 14 amino acids long. Per germline, CDR1 MDHEN and CDR2 SYDVKM. V shed 5 bases and J shed 7 bases, with 12 bases lying between them. The CDR3 region has the DNA TGTGCCAGCAGTAAAGCTCAGGGAAATTCACCCCTCCACTTT. It encodes CASSKAQGNSPLHF.

The V and J genes are TRBV11-2 and TRBJ1-4, with D unresolved. From germline, CDR1 is SGHAT and CDR2 FQNNGV. Trimming cost V 3 bases and J 0 bases, with 8 bases left between them. The CDR3 is 15 residues long. The CDR3 here is CASSFTVTTNEKLFF. Here the CDR3 DNA reads TGTGCCAGCAGCTTTACGGTAACAACTAATGAAAAACTGTTTTTT.

This clone was detected once. The chain joins TRBV9 to TRBJ1-2, with D hard to call. CDR3 size: 16 residues. Per the germline V gene, CDR1 is SGDLS and CDR2 is YYNGEE. Trimming shortened V by 3 bases and J by 0 bases, and 15 bases separated the two germline ends. In DNA form, the CDR3 reads TGTGCCAGCAGCGCCAATCCCGGGATCGCTAACTATGGCTACACCTTC. It encodes CASSANPGIANYGYTF.

V usage is TRBV4-1 and J usage is TRBJ2-7, with D perhaps matching TRBD2 (6 bases). The germline V gene has CDR1 MGHRA and CDR2 YSYEKL. The CDR3 loop spans 12 amino acids. V lost 1 base, J lost 7 bases, and 8 bases lay in between. The CDR3 spells CASSQARGEQYF. The CDR3 nucleotides read TGCGCCAGCAGCCAAGCCCGGGGGGAGCAGTACTTC.

The rearrangement links TRBV7-2 to TRBJ2-5, with TRBD2 matching 7 bases. CDR3 length: 15 residues. From germline, CDR1 is SGHTA and CDR2 FQGNSA. V shed 3 bases, J shed 4 bases, and the junction held 8 bases outside the gene matches. DNA for the CDR3: TGTGCCAGCAGCTTTTCTAGCGGCCGAAGAGAGACCCAGTACTTC. It is translated as CASSFSSGRRETQYF.

This clone has only one observation. The chain is built from TRBV5-5 and TRBJ1-5; unclear D gene. Trimming cost V 4 bases and J 1 base, with 18 bases left between them. This CDR3 has 17 residues. Germline-derived CDR1 and CDR2 are SGHKS and YYEKEE (reference sequence). The DNA of the CDR3 is TGTGCCAGCAGCCCCCCTTGGGGAGGTTCAAGCAATCAGCCCCAGCATTTT. Amino acids: CASSPPWGGSSNQPQHF.

The rearrangement links TRBV6-6 to TRBJ2-7, with a tentative D call TRBD2 (5 bases). Germline CDR1 and CDR2: MNHNY and SVGAGI (reference sequence). The CDR3 consists of 15 residues. With 6 bases removed from V and 1 base from J, the gap between germline ends came to 16 bases. CDR3 residues: CASSLDGVYSYEQYF. The CDR3 bases are TGTGCCAGCAGCCTTGACGGGGTGTATTCCTACGAGCAGTACTTC.

This chain connects TRBV19 to TRBJ2-5; 9 positions agree with TRBD2. Germline V gene data show CDR1 as LNHDA and CDR2 as SQIVND (reference sequence). The CDR3 totals 15 residues. V lost 6 bases and J lost 9; bases outside the gene matches: 14. The chain's CDR3 is CASSVAGGGPRAQYF. As DNA, the CDR3 is TGTGCCAGTAGCGTTGCGGGGGGGGGCCCCAGGGCCCAGTACTTC.

The chain is built from TRBV5-6 and TRBJ2-1; no definite D call. Trimming cost V 4 bases and J 0 bases, with 14 bases left between them. CDR1 and CDR2 (germline): SGHDT, YYEEEE. CDR3 length: 16 residues. The CDR3 reads CASSKRRESSYNEQFF. CDR3 in DNA: TGTGCCAGCAGCAAGAGGAGAGAGAGCTCCTACAATGAGCAGTTCTTC.

DNA of the CDR3: TGTGCCAGCAGCTTGGCTAGCGGGAACACCGGGGAGCTGTTTTTT. Translated, it gives CASSLASGNTGELFF. The rearrangement uses TRBV5-4 and TRBJ2-2, with 7 positions matching TRBD2. Losses at the gene ends were 0 bases for V and 1 base for J; bases not matched to a gene: 0. The CDR3 has 15 residues. Per the germline V gene, CDR1 is SGHNT and CDR2 is YYREEE (reference sequence).

The chain combines TRBV29-1 with TRBJ1-1; D is unclear. This CDR3 is built from 12 residues. V lost 3 bases and J lost 3, with 8 bases in between. Germline V gene data show CDR1 as SQVTM and CDR2 as ANQGSEA. The CDR3 loop is CSVDNSDTEAFF. Written as DNA, the CDR3 is TGCAGCGTTGATAATTCGGACACTGAAGCTTTCTTT. Full variable domain (outside the CDR3, taken from reference TRBV29-1 and TRBJ1-1): SAVISQKPSRDICQRGTSLTIQCQVDSQVTMMFWYRQQPGQSLTLIATANQGSEATYESGFVIDKFPISRPNLTFSTLTVSNMSPEDSSIYLCSVDNSDTEAFFGQGTRLTVV.

The chain combines TRBV18 with TRBJ2-7; TRBD2 aligns across 13 bases. This CDR3 contains 17 residues. V shed 5 bases and J 0 bases; nucleotides not matched to a gene: 7. Germline V gene data show CDR1 as KGHSH and CDR2 as LQKENI. The CDR3 DNA follows: TGTGCCAGCTCAATGACTAGCGGGGGGTCTTCCTCCTACGAGCAGTACTTC. This encodes CASSMTSGGSSSYEQYF.

The table lists this clone with a count of one. The chain combines TRBV12-5 with TRBJ1-2; TRBD1 might be the D (5 bases). Germline CDR1 and CDR2: LGHNT and FRNRAP. CDR3 size: 17 residues. V dropped 0 bases and J dropped 4 bases, with 18 bases sitting between them. DNA for the CDR3: TGTGCTAGTGGTTTGGTTATAGGAGGGACCAAATTCTATGGCTACACCTTC. Its translation is CASGLVIGGTKFYGYTF. Drawing the rest from reference TRBV12-5 and TRBJ1-2, the complete variable domain is DARVTQTPRHKVTEMGQEVTMRCQPILGHNTVFWYRQTMMQGLELLAYFRNRAPLDDSGMPKDRFSAEMPDATLATLKIQPSEPRDSAVYFCASGLVIGGTKFYGYTFGSGTRLTVV.

The chain uses TRBV4-1 and TRBJ1-4; D may be TRBD1 (5 bases). The CDR3 extends over 15 amino acids. The germline V gene encodes CDR1 MGHRA and CDR2 YSYEKL. V was shortened by 1 base and J by 7 bases, with 13 bases between the two germline ends. The CDR3 DNA reads TGCGCCAGCAGCCAAGGCCAGGGCTCGAGTGAAAAACTGTTTTTT. Translating gives CASSQGQGSSEKLFF.

The chain links TRBV19 to TRBJ2-3; D is uncertain. Germline V gene sequence: CDR1 LNHDA, CDR2 SQIVND (reference sequence). The V gene lost 6 bases and the J gene lost 2 bases, with 9 bases spanning the gap. The CDR3 consists of 13 residues. The CDR3 here is CASRGTYTDTQYF. CDR3 nucleotides: TGTGCCAGTAGGGGCACATACACAGATACGCAGTATTTT.

This clone was observed once. V usage is TRBV6-4 and J usage is TRBJ2-2; 7 positions agree with TRBD2. Germline CDR1 and CDR2: MRHNA and SNTAGT. V dropped 2 bases and J dropped 6; count of bases not matched to a gene: 0. This CDR3 contains 13 residues. The CDR3: CASSDGGAGELFF. Written as DNA, the CDR3 is TGTGCCAGCAGTGACGGGGGGGCCGGGGAGCTGTTTTTT.

The CDR3 is CASSMSFGNTIYF. The CDR3 nucleotides read TGTGCCAGCAGTATGAGCTTCGGAAACACCATATATTTT. This chain uses TRBV27 with TRBJ1-3, with D unclear. Germline V CDR1 and CDR2: MNHEY, SMNVEV (reference sequence). Deletions cut 5 bases from V and 4 bases from J, with 9 bases between. The CDR3 spans 13 residues.

The chain combines TRBV7-9 with TRBJ2-7; 8 positions match TRBD1. J lost 2 bases, V lost 1 base, and 4 bases had no gene match. In germline, CDR1 is SEHNR, CDR2 FQNEAQ (reference sequence). This CDR3 has 15 residues. As DNA, the CDR3 is TGTGCCAGCAGCTTAGGTCAGGGGGCTGCCTACGAGCAGTACTTC. Protein: CASSLGQGAAYEQYF. Full variable domain (outside the CDR3, taken from reference TRBV7-9 and TRBJ2-7): DTGVSQNPRHKITKRGQNVTFRCDPISEHNRLYWYRQTLGQGPEFLTYFQNEAQLEKSRLLSDRFSAERPKGSFSTLEIQRTEQGDSAMYLCASSLGQGAAYEQYFGPGTRLTVT.

The rearrangement uses TRBV25-1 and TRBJ1-6; a possible D gene is TRBD1 (6 bases). Per germline, CDR1 MGHDK and CDR2 SYGVNS. Trimming cost V 5 bases and J 4 bases, with 15 bases left between them. This CDR3 region has 16 residues. CDR3 region: CASSSAGTGYNSPLHF. In DNA, the CDR3 is TGTGCCAGCAGTAGTGCAGGAACAGGGTATAATTCACCCCTCCACTTT.

This clone was found a few times. The chain is built from TRBV27 and TRBJ2-3; 7 positions match TRBD1. Germline-derived CDR1 and CDR2 are MNHEY and SMNVEV (reference sequence). The CDR3 runs to 16 residues. Trimming cost V 2 bases and J 1 base; bases outside gene matches: 6. CDR3 sequence: CASSLRQGQRTDTQYF. CDR3 DNA: TGTGCCAGCAGTTTAAGACAGGGCCAACGCACAGATACGCAGTATTTT.